This passage covers 8 T cell receptor beta chains from one sample sequenced in a study of shared clonotypes between healthy human individuals. Profiling relied on immunoSEQ multiplex PCR, and the TCRdb table lists in-frame clones only, not all of them. The repertoire holds about 1.5 million clones, with about 98% as singletons. The source material was naive CD4+ T cells sorted from blood. Subset here: CD45RA+ positively selected. The receptors were gathered from a man aged 25-40 years in good health.

J is TRBJ2-7 and V is TRBV28, with a weak D call TRBD1 (6 bases). The V end was cut by 3 bases, the J end by 4 bases, with 10 bases between. Germline V CDR1 and CDR2: MDHEN, SYDVKM. The CDR3 has 13 amino acids. CDR3 amino acids: CASSFSTGYEQYF. In DNA, the CDR3 is TGTGCCAGCAGTTTTTCTACAGGGTACGAGCAGTACTTC. The entire variable domain, with the rest obtained from reference TRBV28 and TRBJ2-7, is as follows: DVKVTQSSRYLVKRTGEKVFLECVQDMDHENMFWYRQDPGLGLRLIYFSYDVKMKEKGDIPEGYSVSREKKERFSLILESASTNQTSMYLCASSFSTGYEQYFGPGTRLTVT.

The chain recombines TRBV7-6 with TRBJ2-1; 9 bases are shared with TRBD2. The CDR3 covers 12 residues. Looked up from germline, CDR1 is SGHVS and CDR2 is FNYEAQ. J lost 7 bases, V lost 5 bases, and 0 bases had no gene match. CDR3 in amino acids: CASSGLANEQFF. The CDR3 DNA is TGTGCCAGCAGCGGACTAGCGAATGAGCAGTTCTTC.

The chain combines TRBV27 with TRBJ2-1; TRBD2 matches 8 bases. Germline CDR1 reads MNHEY; CDR2 reads SMNVEV (reference sequence). This CDR3 spans 15 amino acids. Trimming took 3 bases from V and 7 from J; bases not matched to a gene: 8. The CDR3 DNA reads TGTGCCAGCAGTTTCCTACCGGGAGGGCCGAATGAGCAGTTCTTC. This sequence encodes CASSFLPGGPNEQFF.

This clone was counted a single time. The chain links TRBV29-1 to TRBJ2-3; TRBD1 agrees at 7 bases. The CDR3 loop spans 15 amino acids. With 6 bases clipped from V and 0 bases from J, the junction kept 9 bases outside the gene matches. CDR1 is SQVTM and CDR2 is ANQGSEA in the germline V gene. This CDR3 reads CSVLGQATSTDTQYF. CDR3 nucleotide sequence: TGCAGCGTCCTTGGACAGGCTACTAGCACAGATACGCAGTATTTT.

J is TRBJ1-5 and V is TRBV25-1; a possible D gene is TRBD1 (5 bases). This CDR3 spans 14 amino acids. Trimming took off 1 base at V and 5 bases at J, with 9 bases between the two ends. Germline CDR1 and CDR2: MGHDK and SYGVNS. CDR3 in amino acids: CASSEFRGDQPQHF. CDR3 sequence (DNA): TGTGCCAGCAGTGAATTTAGGGGAGATCAGCCCCAGCATTTT. Full variable domain (remainder filled in from reference TRBV25-1 and TRBJ1-5): EADIYQTPRYLVIGTGKKITLECSQTMGHDKMYWYQQDPGMELHLIHYSYGVNSTEKGDLSSESTVSRIRTEHFPLTLESARPSHTSQYLCASSEFRGDQPQHFGDGTRLSIL.

This clone is a singleton in its sample. The V gene is TRBV7-9, the J gene TRBJ2-7, with D maybe TRBD1 (5 bases). Trimming left V 2 bases short and J 0 bases short, with 14 bases between. From germline, CDR1 is SEHNR and CDR2 FQNEAQ (reference sequence). CDR3 size: 16 residues. CDR3 DNA sequence: TGTGCCAGCAGCTTATACGCAGGGCGGCTCTCCTACGAGCAGTACTTC. Translating gives CASSLYAGRLSYEQYF.

V gene TRBV6-5 combines with J gene TRBJ2-7; 8 nucleotides match TRBD2. In germline, CDR1 is MNHEY, CDR2 SVGAGI. The CDR3 is 13 residues long. The V segment lost 7 bases and the J segment 2 bases; nucleotides outside the gene matches: 4. CDR3: CASIDSGAYEQYF. The CDR3 nucleotides read TGTGCCAGCATAGATAGCGGGGCCTACGAGCAGTACTTC.

The chain has TRBV2 and TRBJ1-1; D remains ambiguous. Between the trimmed V and J ends, which lost 2 bases and 1 base, there was a span of 8 bases. The CDR3 sequence is 14 residues long. The germline CDR1 and CDR2 sequences are SNHLY and FYNNEI. DNA of the CDR3: TGTGCCAGCAGTGAAACCGCCACGAACACTGAAGCTTTCTTT. This gives the protein CASSETATNTEAFF.